The 16 T cell receptor beta chains below come from one sample, sequenced in a study of shared clonotypes between healthy human individuals. Sequenced by immunoSEQ multiplex PCR; TCRdb stores in-frame clones only, minus some. The table shows about 670,000 clones, with about two thirds occurring only once. The specimen was memory CD4+ T cells sorted from blood. Noted subset: CD45RA-negative fraction. Source of these receptors: a woman between 25 and 40 years old in good health.

This clone was detected many times. The chain combines TRBV19 with TRBJ1-1; a possible D gene is TRBD1 (5 bases). V was shortened by 0 bases and J by 8 bases, with 13 bases between the two germline ends. The germline CDR1 and CDR2 sequences are LNHDA and SQIVND (reference sequence). The CDR3 spans 14 residues. The CDR3 is CASSIEEDTVEAFF. In nucleotides, the CDR3 is TGTGCCAGTAGTATAGAGGAGGACACAGTAGAAGCTTTCTTT.

This clone turned up a few times. The chain couples TRBV4-1 to TRBJ2-7, with 9 bases lining up with TRBD2. Germline values: CDR1 MGHRA, CDR2 YSYEKL. The V gene end was trimmed by 0 bases and the J gene end by 2 bases; junction bases not matched to a gene: 8. This CDR3 spans 17 amino acids. The CDR3 sequence is CASSQDQLAGRAYEQYF. The DNA for the CDR3 is TGCGCCAGCAGCCAAGATCAACTAGCGGGCCGCGCCTACGAGCAGTACTTC.

This chain connects TRBV7-8 to TRBJ2-1; 9 bases agree with TRBD1. Germline CDR1 is SGHVS and CDR2 is FQNEAQ. The CDR3 consists of 13 residues. The ends lost 6 bases at V and 8 bases at J; junction bases unmatched: 5. This chain's CDR3 is CASRNRGRDEQFF. The CDR3 bases are TGTGCCAGCAGAAACAGGGGGCGGGATGAGCAGTTCTTC.

This chain links TRBV4-2 with TRBJ2-5; D might be TRBD1 (5 bases). V gave up 0 bases and J gave up 0 bases, with 14 bases separating them. The CDR3 contains 17 residues. CDR1 and CDR2 from the germline V gene are LGHNA and YNFKEQ. CDR3 nucleotide sequence: TGTGCCAGCAGCCAAGATGCCAACAGGATGTACCAAGAGACCCAGTACTTC. Translation gives CASSQDANRMYQETQYF.

This clone was counted a single time. The chain employs TRBV5-1 and TRBJ2-1; possibly TRBD1 for D (5 bases). There are 14 residues in the CDR3. Germline values: CDR1 SGHRS, CDR2 YFSETQ. V was clipped by 5 bases and J by 5 bases, with 14 bases between them. CDR3 sequence: CASRVQVDNNEQFF. DNA for the CDR3: TGCGCCAGCAGGGTACAGGTCGACAACAATGAGCAGTTCTTC.

A note on this clone: This specimen includes other DNA sequences encoding the same CDR3. The chain has TRBV9 and TRBJ1-1, with unresolved D. The CDR3 sequence is 14 residues long. The V end lost 1 base, the J end lost 2 bases, and 9 bases lay between the germline ends. CDR1 and CDR2 (germline): SGDLS, YYNGEE. CDR3 nucleotide sequence: TGTGCCAGCAGCGTATCGTGGGGAAACACTGAAGCTTTCTTT. Protein product: CASSVSWGNTEAFF.

V gene TRBV6-4 combines with J gene TRBJ2-1, with TRBD2 matching 10 bases. The V segment lost 4 bases and the J segment 8 bases; nucleotides outside the gene matches: 5. Looked up from germline, CDR1 is MRHNA and CDR2 is SNTAGT. There are 14 residues in the CDR3. The CDR3 DNA follows: TGTGCCAGCAGTGCTCTAGCGGGAGTCTATGAGCAGTTCTTC. Translating it yields CASSALAGVYEQFF.

J is TRBJ1-2 and V is TRBV28, with D unresolved. Looked up from germline, CDR1 is MDHEN and CDR2 is SYDVKM. The V end was cut by 3 bases, the J end by 4 bases, with 9 bases between. This CDR3 comprises 13 residues. CDR3 loop: CASSFLRTYGYTF. Here the CDR3 DNA reads TGTGCCAGCAGTTTCCTACGGACCTATGGCTACACCTTC.

As regards this clone: Other DNA sequences in the same sample also yield this CDR3. V is TRBV2 and J is TRBJ2-2; D remains ambiguous. V was pared by 1 base and J by 0 bases, with 6 bases between. The CDR3 covers 15 residues. Germline V lookup: CDR1 SNHLY, CDR2 FYNNEI. The CDR3 reads CASSEGTTNTGELFF. The CDR3 DNA reads TGTGCCAGCAGTGAAGGCACGACGAACACCGGGGAGCTGTTTTTT.

This chain connects TRBV4-2 to TRBJ2-3, with 11 bases lining up with TRBD2. This CDR3 is 17 amino acids long. Germline CDR1 and CDR2: LGHNA and YNFKEQ. J was trimmed by 9 bases and V by 0 bases; bases with no gene match: 11. This CDR3 is CASSQEDSGGGRGTQYF. In DNA, the CDR3 is TGTGCCAGCAGCCAAGAGGATAGCGGGGGGGGTAGGGGGACGCAGTATTTT.

Of note for this clone: This sequence may be a read error, since a much larger clone differs from it by one base. The rearrangement uses TRBV6-1 and TRBJ1-2, with a possible D match to TRBD1 (6 bases). V was cut by 1 base and J by 0 bases, with 6 bases left in between. Germline V gene data show CDR1 as MNHNS and CDR2 as SASEGT. This CDR3 spans 14 amino acids. In DNA form, the CDR3 reads TGTGCCAGCAGTGAAGGGACAGCTAACTATGGCTACACCTTC. It encodes CASSEGTANYGYTF.

The chain uses TRBV27 and TRBJ2-1; TRBD2 matches 9 bases. CDR1 and CDR2 from the germline V gene are MNHEY and SMNVEV (reference sequence). This CDR3 contains 15 residues. J was trimmed by 6 bases and V by 7 bases; bases with no gene match: 10. The CDR3 DNA reads as TGTGCCAGCACCAGAAGCGGGAGGACGGGCAATGAGCAGTTCTTC. It translates to CASTRSGRTGNEQFF.

The rearrangement joins TRBV28 to TRBJ2-7; 7 positions match TRBD1. The trim removed 6 bases at V and 6 bases at J, leaving 8 bases unmatched. Germline V gene sequence: CDR1 MDHEN, CDR2 SYDVKM. The CDR3 has 13 amino acids. CDR3 sequence: CASRWTGSPEQYF. In DNA form, the CDR3 reads TGTGCCAGCAGGTGGACAGGCTCCCCCGAGCAGTACTTC.

The rearrangement uses TRBV19 and TRBJ2-2; 7 positions match TRBD1. V trimming: 6 bases; J trimming: 6 bases; junction bases outside the gene matches: 1. Germline CDR1 is LNHDA and CDR2 is SQIVND (reference sequence). The CDR3 is 12 residues long. CDR3 nucleotides: TGTGCCAGTAGGGGGACAGCCGGGGAGCTGTTTTTT. Protein: CASRGTAGELFF. The full variable domain, rest sourced from reference TRBV19 and TRBJ2-2, is DGGITQSPKYLFRKEGQNVTLSCEQNLNHDAMYWYRQDPGQGLRLIYYSQIVNDFQKGDIAEGYSVSREKKESFPLTVTSAQKNPTAFYLCASRGTAGELFFGEGSRLTVL.

The rearrangement uses TRBV6-1 and TRBJ2-1, with 9 bases aligning to TRBD1. Germline V gene lookup returns CDR1 MNHNS and CDR2 SASEGT. Losses at the gene ends were 4 bases for V and 10 bases for J; bases not matched to a gene: 5. The CDR3 runs 13 residues. For the CDR3, the DNA is TGTGCCAGCAGTGGGGAGACAGGGGGGGAGCAGTTCTTC. It codes for CASSGETGGEQFF.

This sequence joins TRBV6-5 and TRBJ1-1, with 11 bases fitting TRBD1. The CDR3 consists of 15 residues. In germline, CDR1 is MNHEY, CDR2 SVGAGI. V lost 6 bases, J lost 4 bases, and 7 bases stayed unmatched. The CDR3 nucleotides are TGTGCCAGCAGGGACAGGGGGCGAGGTAGCACTGAAGCTTTCTTT. The encoded protein is CASRDRGRGSTEAFF.